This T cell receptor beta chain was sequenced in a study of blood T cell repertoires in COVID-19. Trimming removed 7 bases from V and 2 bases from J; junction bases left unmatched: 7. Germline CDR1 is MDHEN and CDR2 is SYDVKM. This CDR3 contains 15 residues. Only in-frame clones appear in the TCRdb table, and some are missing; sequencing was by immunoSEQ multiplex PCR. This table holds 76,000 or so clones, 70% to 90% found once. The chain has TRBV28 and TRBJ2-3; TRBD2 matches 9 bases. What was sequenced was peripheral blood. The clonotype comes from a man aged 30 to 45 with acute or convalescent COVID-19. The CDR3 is CASKIAGESTDTQYF. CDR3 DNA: TGTGCCAGCAAGATAGCGGGAGAGTCCACAGATACGCAGTATTTT. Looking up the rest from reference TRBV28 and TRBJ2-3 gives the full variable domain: DVKVTQSSRYLVKRTGEKVFLECVQDMDHENMFWYRQDPGLGLRLIYFSYDVKMKEKGDIPEGYSVSREKKERFSLILESASTNQTSMYLCASKIAGESTDTQYFGPGTRLTVL.